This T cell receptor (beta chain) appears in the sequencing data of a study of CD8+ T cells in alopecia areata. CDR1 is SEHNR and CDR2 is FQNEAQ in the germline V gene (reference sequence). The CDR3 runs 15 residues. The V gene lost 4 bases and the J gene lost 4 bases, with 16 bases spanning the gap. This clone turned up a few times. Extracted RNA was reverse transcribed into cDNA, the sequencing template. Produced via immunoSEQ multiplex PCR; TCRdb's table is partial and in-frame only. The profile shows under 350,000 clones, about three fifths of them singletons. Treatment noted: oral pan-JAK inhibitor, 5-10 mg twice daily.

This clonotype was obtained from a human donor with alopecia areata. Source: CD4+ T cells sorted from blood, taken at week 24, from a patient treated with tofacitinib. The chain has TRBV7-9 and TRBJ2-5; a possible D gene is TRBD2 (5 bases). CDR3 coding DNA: TGTGCCAGCAGCTCTATTCACCGGGATCCAGAGACCCAGTACTTC. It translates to CASSSIHRDPETQYF.